The 23 T cell receptor beta chains in this list originate from one sample, sequenced in a study of T cell responses to AZD1222 COVID-19 vaccine. Clones were sequenced by immunoSEQ multiplex PCR, and TCRdb holds only the in-frame ones, with some missing. The sample carries 150,000 to 200,000 clones, 90% to 95% recorded once. This material consisted of peripheral blood, taken 28 days after the second AZD1222 dose. The receptors derive from an adult who received the AZD1222 COVID-19 vaccine.

The genes are TRBV15 and TRBJ2-3; D gene unclear. The CDR3 is 16 amino acids. The germline gives CDR1 LNHNV, CDR2 YYDKDF (reference sequence). Trimming took 0 bases from V and 0 from J, leaving 10 bases between them. The CDR3 sequence: CATSRDLTASTDTQYF. The CDR3 nucleotides read TGTGCCACCAGCAGAGATCTTACGGCTAGCACAGATACGCAGTATTTT.

V is TRBV27 and J is TRBJ2-1; D remains unclear. The CDR3 extends over 15 amino acids. Germline V CDR1 and CDR2: MNHEY, SMNVEV (reference sequence). With 2 bases removed from V and 4 bases from J, the gap between germline ends came to 12 bases. CDR3 residues: CASSLLGNRYNEQFF. The CDR3 DNA reads TGTGCCAGCAGTTTACTGGGCAACCGATACAATGAGCAGTTCTTC.

In this sample, this clone turned up once. The chain links TRBV10-3 to TRBJ2-2, with D maybe TRBD1 (6 bases). Deletions cut 2 bases from V and 4 bases from J, with 8 bases between. This CDR3 has 14 amino acids. CDR1 is ENHRY and CDR2 is SYGVKD in the germline V gene. As DNA, the CDR3 is TGTGCCATCAGTGAGACGACAGGCACCGGGGAGCTGTTTTTT. It translates to CAISETTGTGELFF.

V gene TRBV9 combines with J gene TRBJ1-2, with D hard to call. Germline V gives CDR1 SGDLS, CDR2 YYNGEE. Trimming left V 0 bases short and J 2 bases short, with 8 bases between. The CDR3 is 14 residues long. The chain's CDR3 is CASSVEGLNYGYTF. DNA for the CDR3: TGTGCCAGCAGCGTAGAGGGTCTGAACTATGGCTACACCTTC.

V gene TRBV20-1 combines with J gene TRBJ1-2; the D gene is possibly TRBD1 (6 bases). Germline V lookup: CDR1 DFQATT, CDR2 SNEGSKA (reference sequence). Between the trimmed V and J ends, which lost 4 bases and 6 bases, there was a span of 6 bases. The length of the CDR3 is 10 residues. As DNA, the CDR3 is TGCAGTGCTACAGGGGATGGCTACACCTTC. This sequence encodes CSATGDGYTF.

In its sample, this clone was seen once. The chain links TRBV9 to TRBJ2-1; 15 nucleotides line up with TRBD2. The V gene end was trimmed by 0 bases and the J gene end by 9 bases; junction bases not matched to a gene: 7. Per germline, CDR1 SGDLS and CDR2 YYNGEE. The CDR3 runs 17 residues. The CDR3 DNA reads as TGTGCCAGCAGCGTAGCCGGGACTAGCGGGGGGTTTGGTGAGCAGTTCTTC. Residues: CASSVAGTSGGFGEQFF.

The chain carries TRBV30 and TRBJ1-1, with D hard to call. Germline CDR1 and CDR2: GTSNPN and SVGIG (reference sequence). The CDR3 is 14 amino acids. The V gene lost 0 bases and the J gene lost 0 bases, with 8 bases spanning the gap. CDR3 loop: CAWSVPGMNTEAFF. In DNA, the CDR3 is TGTGCCTGGAGTGTACCTGGGATGAACACTGAAGCTTTCTTT.

This sequence joins TRBV10-3 and TRBJ1-2, with 7 bases aligning to TRBD1. CDR3 size: 15 residues. Germline V gene sequence: CDR1 ENHRY, CDR2 SYGVKD. Trimming at V came to 2 bases and at J to 6 bases, leaving 9 bases not matched to a gene. CDR3 protein: CAISEAPGQYDGYTF. The CDR3 nucleotides read TGTGCCATCAGTGAGGCGCCGGGACAGTACGATGGCTACACCTTC.

The chain joins TRBV11-2 to TRBJ2-1, with 7 bases lining up with TRBD1. CDR1 SGHAT and CDR2 FQNNGV come from the germline V gene. The V gene end was trimmed by 5 bases and the J gene end by 0 bases; junction bases not matched to a gene: 7. The CDR3 covers 16 residues. CDR3 DNA: TGTGCCAGCAGCCCCCGAGGGACAGACTCCTACAATGAGCAGTTCTTC. It yields the protein CASSPRGTDSYNEQFF.

The chain is built from TRBV19 and TRBJ1-1; D might be TRBD1 (6 bases). Germline V gene sequence: CDR1 LNHDA, CDR2 SQIVND (reference sequence). The germline V and J ends were trimmed by 7 bases and 5 bases, with 14 bases remaining between them. This CDR3 is 13 amino acids long. CDR3 region: CASNSRGGTEAFF. CDR3 sequence (DNA): TGTGCCAGTAATTCGAGGGGGGGGACTGAAGCTTTCTTT.

The CDR3 DNA reads as TGTGCCAGCAGTGTCTTCGGGAATCCCACAGATACGCAGTATTTT. The encoded protein is CASSVFGNPTDTQYF. The rearrangement links TRBV2 to TRBJ2-3; a weak D match, TRBD2 (5 bases). CDR1 SNHLY and CDR2 FYNNEI come from the germline V gene. The CDR3 covers 15 residues. V lost 4 bases and J lost 2, with 13 bases in between.

The CDR3 nucleotides read TGTGCCAGCAGCGCCGGACAGGGTTCTGGAAACACCATATATTTT. Amino acids: CASSAGQGSGNTIYF. The chain recombines TRBV9 with TRBJ1-3, with TRBD1 matching 8 bases. Germline lookup yields CDR1 SGDLS and CDR2 YYNGEE. V was clipped by 3 bases and J by 1 base; unmatched bases: 3. This CDR3 is 15 amino acids long.

This chain uses TRBV18 with TRBJ1-1; D may be TRBD1 (5 bases). This CDR3 has 15 amino acids. Germline V gene lookup returns CDR1 KGHSH and CDR2 LQKENI. V was pared by 5 bases and J by 0 bases, with 13 bases between. For the CDR3, the DNA is TGTGCCAGCTCATCCGGGGGAGTCATGAACACTGAAGCTTTCTTT. Protein sequence: CASSSGGVMNTEAFF.

The chain combines TRBV2 with TRBJ1-4; D uncertain. V was trimmed by 4 bases and J by 6 bases, leaving 12 bases between them. This CDR3 spans 14 amino acids. Germline values: CDR1 SNHLY, CDR2 FYNNEI. CDR3 nucleotide sequence: TGTGCCAGCAGTGTCTTAACGGTGTATGAAAAACTGTTTTTT. This codes for CASSVLTVYEKLFF.

V and J are TRBV9 and TRBJ1-1; 7 bases align to TRBD1. The length of the CDR3 is 15 residues. CDR1 and CDR2 (germline): SGDLS, YYNGEE. J was trimmed by 1 base and V by 0 bases; bases with no gene match: 3. CDR3 amino acids: CASSVGGQTNTEAFF. The CDR3 nucleotides read TGTGCCAGCAGCGTAGGGGGACAGACGAACACTGAAGCTTTCTTT. Combining the CDR3 with reference TRBV9 and TRBJ1-1 gives the whole variable domain DSGVTQTPKHLITATGQRVTLRCSPRSGDLSVYWYQQSLDQGLQFLIQYYNGEERAKGNILERFSAQQFPDLHSELNLSSLELGDSALYFCASSVGGQTNTEAFFGQGTRLTVV.

The chain recombines TRBV5-1 with TRBJ1-4; D gene ambiguous. The CDR3 loop spans 16 amino acids. V dropped 0 bases and J dropped 0 bases, with 9 bases sitting between them. Germline assignment: CDR1 SGHRS and CDR2 YFSETQ. This CDR3 is CASSLGAASTNEKLFF. DNA for the CDR3: TGCGCCAGCAGCTTGGGGGCAGCCTCAACTAATGAAAAACTGTTTTTT.

The chain carries TRBV6-5 and TRBJ1-3, with D perhaps matching TRBD1 (6 bases). The germline gives CDR1 MNHEY, CDR2 SVGAGI. CDR3 length equals 15 residues. Trimming pared 4 bases from V and 0 bases from J, leaving 10 bases between. CDR3 in DNA: TGTGCCAGCAGTTTGTTACAGGGCTCTGGAAACACCATATATTTT. This sequence encodes CASSLLQGSGNTIYF.

The V call is TRBV5-1, the J call TRBJ2-2; 15 positions match TRBD2. Germline CDR1 and CDR2: SGHRS and YFSETQ. The V and J ends lost 4 bases and 6 bases, in that order; junction bases with no gene match: 16. The CDR3 totals 20 residues. CDR3 in DNA: TGCGCCAGCAGCGGAGGATCCGGGACTAGCGGGGGGTCGCCCTCCGGGGAGCTGTTTTTT. Its protein is CASSGGSGTSGGSPSGELFF. Based on the CDR3 plus reference TRBV5-1 and TRBJ2-2, the full variable domain is KAGVTQTPRYLIKTRGQQVTLSCSPISGHRSVSWYQQTPGQGLQFLFEYFSETQRNKGNFPGRFSGRQFSNSRSEMNVSTLELGDSALYLCASSGGSGTSGGSPSGELFFGEGSRLTVL.

This chain connects TRBV2 to TRBJ1-1, with D unresolved. This CDR3 has 13 residues. V lost 3 bases, J lost 1 base, and 6 bases lay in between. Germline CDR1 and CDR2: SNHLY and FYNNEI. The CDR3 here is CASSDTANTEAFF. The CDR3 nucleotides are TGTGCCAGCAGTGATACAGCGAACACTGAAGCTTTCTTT.

This rearrangement joins TRBV5-4 to TRBJ1-2; possibly TRBD1 for D (6 bases). The V gene's germline CDR1 is SGHNT and CDR2 YYREEE (reference sequence). V lost 5 bases to trimming and J lost 4 bases, with 12 bases between them. CDR3 length: 13 residues. In DNA, the CDR3 is TGTGCCAGCAGTACAGACAGGTTCTATGGCTACACCTTC. This translates into CASSTDRFYGYTF.

The gene calls are TRBV2 and TRBJ1-2; D is unresolved. CDR3 length: 12 residues. V was clipped by 0 bases and J by 8 bases, with 7 bases between them. Looked up from germline, CDR1 is SNHLY and CDR2 is FYNNEI. The CDR3 is CASSEALLGYTF. For the CDR3, the DNA is TGTGCCAGCAGTGAAGCGCTGTTGGGCTACACCTTC.

This clone came up once. This chain links TRBV7-8 with TRBJ2-5; 10 nucleotides line up with TRBD2. The CDR3 contains 16 residues. In germline, CDR1 is SGHVS, CDR2 FQNEAQ. Trimming at V came to 1 base and at J to 0 bases, leaving 2 bases not matched to a gene. CDR3 bases: TGTGCCAGCAGCTTAGTAGCGGGGGGCAACCAAGAGACCCAGTACTTC. Encoded protein: CASSLVAGGNQETQYF. The whole variable domain, filled in from reference TRBV7-8 and TRBJ2-5, reads GAGVSQSPRYKVAKRGQDVALRCDPISGHVSLFWYQQALGQGPEFLTYFQNEAQLDKSGLPSDRFFAERPEGSVSTLKIQRTQQEDSAVYLCASSLVAGGNQETQYFGPGTRLLVL.

This chain's CDR3 is CASSFAPGDNQPQHF. The DNA for the CDR3 is TGCGCCAGCAGCTTTGCCCCGGGAGACAATCAGCCCCAGCATTTT. The chain links TRBV5-1 to TRBJ1-5; D call uncertain. The CDR3 sequence is 15 residues long. Germline CDR1 reads SGHRS; CDR2 reads YFSETQ. Trimming took off 2 bases at V and 3 bases at J, with 12 bases between the two ends. The full variable domain, completed using reference TRBV5-1 and TRBJ1-5, is KAGVTQTPRYLIKTRGQQVTLSCSPISGHRSVSWYQQTPGQGLQFLFEYFSETQRNKGNFPGRFSGRQFSNSRSEMNVSTLELGDSALYLCASSFAPGDNQPQHFGDGTRLSIL.